The 22 T cell receptor beta chains in this list originate from one sample, sequenced in a study of cytomegalovirus exposure and HLA in healthy donors (dated by TCRdb to about 2017). To prepare the library, the immunoSEQ multiplex PCR assay was applied. For the multiplex PCR, a mixture combining 60 forward primers for TCR Vbeta segments and 13 reverse primers for TCR Jbeta segments was used. TCRdb retrieved this table from immuneACCESS and kept in-frame rearrangements only. Not all clones are present; in checked studies, unresolved V genes account for under half, and no reason is known for the remainder. The sample table shows under 150,000 clones, and about 72% are seen once. Around 2.2% of the sample lies in the top ten. Material: PBMCs. Source of these receptors: a man aged 35 to 55 in good health and CMV-seronegative.

This clone came up a few times. The chain uses TRBV4-1 and TRBJ2-6; no clear D gene. Trimming left V 4 bases short and J 1 base short, with 8 bases between. The CDR3 loop spans 15 amino acids. CDR1 MGHRA and CDR2 YSYEKL come from the germline V gene. DNA for the CDR3: TGCGCCAGCAGCCCTCCCTTTTCTGGGGCCAACGTCCTGACTTTC. It specifies CASSPPFSGANVLTF.

This chain links TRBV30 with TRBJ2-7; 8 bases are shared with TRBD1. CDR1 GTSNPN and CDR2 SVGIG come from the germline V gene (reference sequence). This CDR3 has 15 amino acids. After removal of 3 bases from V and 3 bases from J, the junction contained 10 bases not matched to a gene. The CDR3 DNA reads TGTGCCTGGAGAGACAGGGGTGGGATCTTCTACGAGCAGTACTTC. Translation gives CAWRDRGGIFYEQYF. Full variable domain (outside the CDR3, taken from reference TRBV30 and TRBJ2-7): SQTIHQWPATLVQPVGSPLSLECTVEGTSNPNLYWYRQAAGRGLQLLFYSVGIGQISSEVPQNLSASRPQDRQFILSSKKLLLSDSGFYLCAWRDRGGIFYEQYFGPGTRLTVT.

This clone turned up a few times. The V gene is TRBV6-1, the J gene TRBJ2-5; perhaps TRBD1 as D (7 bases). The CDR3 covers 15 residues. Trimming pared 6 bases from V and 4 bases from J, leaving 18 bases between. Germline V gene sequence: CDR1 MNHNS, CDR2 SASEGT. CDR3 protein: CASSPPGGMRETQYF. The CDR3 DNA reads TGTGCCAGCAGCCCCCCAGGGGGGATGAGAGAGACCCAGTACTTC.

The chain couples TRBV6-5 to TRBJ1-6, with 7 bases aligning to TRBD1. V lost 2 bases and J lost 14; bases outside the gene matches: 9. The germline V gene has CDR1 MNHEY and CDR2 SVGAGI. This CDR3 contains 14 residues. CDR3 sequence reads: CASSYGTAENTLHF. The DNA for the CDR3 is TGTGCCAGCAGTTACGGGACAGCAGAAAATACCCTCCACTTT.

The CDR3 coding sequence is TGTGCCAGCAGGGGACAGGGGAGCTCCTACGAGCAGTACTTC. The encoded protein is CASRGQGSSYEQYF. The chain employs TRBV6-1 and TRBJ2-7; 10 nucleotides match TRBD1. CDR1 is MNHNS, CDR2 SASEGT, per germline. CDR3 length: 14 amino acids. Trimming at V came to 6 bases and at J to 0 bases, leaving 2 bases not matched to a gene.

This rearrangement joins TRBV4-3 to TRBJ1-3; maybe TRBD1 (6 bases). The V end was cut by 1 base, the J end by 3 bases, with 7 bases between. The V gene's germline CDR1 is LGHNA and CDR2 YSLEER. The CDR3 has 14 residues. As DNA, the CDR3 is TGCGCCAGCAGCCAAGTCAGGGGTGGAAACACCATATATTTT. Its protein product is CASSQVRGGNTIYF.

The genes are TRBV7-9 and TRBJ2-7; 11 bases map to TRBD2. V was pared by 2 bases and J by 6 bases, with 3 bases of the junction left unmatched. Germline lookup yields CDR1 SEHNR and CDR2 FQNEAQ (reference sequence). The CDR3 has 14 residues. CDR3 coding DNA: TGTGCCAGCAGCTTAAACGGACTAGCGGGCGAGCAGTACTTC. Translated, it gives CASSLNGLAGEQYF.

The chain links TRBV27 to TRBJ2-7; 10 bases agree with TRBD2. There are 15 residues in the CDR3. The ends lost 3 bases at V and 0 bases at J; junction bases unmatched: 2. Germline CDR1 is MNHEY and CDR2 is SMNVEV (reference sequence). CDR3 region: CASSFGLAASYEQYF. The DNA of the CDR3 is TGTGCCAGCAGTTTTGGACTAGCGGCCTCCTACGAGCAGTACTTC.

J is TRBJ2-7 and V is TRBV30; 7 bases match TRBD1. Trimming removed 2 bases from V and 11 bases from J; junction bases left unmatched: 6. The CDR3 totals 11 residues. The V gene's germline CDR1 is GTSNPN and CDR2 SVGIG (reference sequence). For the CDR3, the DNA is TGTGCCTGGAGTCCCGGACAGGCCGAGTACTTC. Translating it yields CAWSPGQAEYF.

The sample holds a few counts of this clone. This rearrangement joins TRBV4-1 to TRBJ2-1, with D possibly matching TRBD2 (6 bases). The V end was cut by 0 bases, the J end by 0 bases, with 9 bases between. CDR3 length equals 16 residues. Germline V gives CDR1 MGHRA, CDR2 YSYEKL. CDR3 DNA sequence: TGCGCCAGCAGCCAAGACGGGAGAAGCTCCTACAATGAGCAGTTCTTC. This codes for CASSQDGRSSYNEQFF.

This clone was detected only once. The V call is TRBV28, the J call TRBJ1-5, with TRBD1 as a possible D gene (6 bases). Trimming pared 3 bases from V and 0 bases from J, leaving 21 bases between. From germline, CDR1 is MDHEN and CDR2 SYDVKM. There are 19 residues in the CDR3. The CDR3 loop reads CASSFTVKTGPYSNQPQHF. The CDR3 nucleotides are TGTGCCAGCAGTTTTACCGTCAAAACAGGGCCGTATAGCAATCAGCCCCAGCATTTT.

This CDR3 reads CASSVYRGENYGYTF. The CDR3 nucleotides are TGTGCCAGCAGTGTTTACAGGGGTGAGAACTATGGCTACACCTTC. The rearrangement joins TRBV7-9 to TRBJ1-2; TRBD1 matches 7 bases. Germline V gives CDR1 SEHNR, CDR2 FQNEAQ (reference sequence). J lost 2 bases, V lost 6 bases, and 9 bases had no gene match. CDR3 size: 15 residues.

The chain uses TRBV18 and TRBJ2-7; 7 nucleotides align to TRBD1. Germline trimming cut 8 bases from V and 2 bases from J; bases unmatched to any gene: 12. The germline V gene encodes CDR1 KGHSH and CDR2 LQKENI. The CDR3 is 15 residues long. Written as DNA, the CDR3 is TGTGCCAGCACATCGGCCGACAGGGCGGCCTACGAGCAGTACTTC. It encodes CASTSADRAAYEQYF.

The gene calls are TRBV9 and TRBJ2-7, with D perhaps matching TRBD2 (5 bases). Germline V CDR1 and CDR2: SGDLS, YYNGEE. CDR3 length: 17 residues. V gave up 3 bases and J gave up 2 bases, with 21 bases separating them. CDR3 DNA sequence: TGTGCCAGCAGCGGGGTCGGGGTCGGGCGGAGACCCTACGAGCAGTACTTC. It is translated as CASSGVGVGRRPYEQYF. The variable domain in full, with the rest retrieved from reference TRBV9 and TRBJ2-7, is DSGVTQTPKHLITATGQRVTLRCSPRSGDLSVYWYQQSLDQGLQFLIQYYNGEERAKGNILERFSAQQFPDLHSELNLSSLELGDSALYFCASSGVGVGRRPYEQYFGPGTRLTVT.

The chain combines TRBV4-2 with TRBJ1-1, with a tentative D call TRBD1 (6 bases). Deletions cut 0 bases from V and 5 bases from J, with 16 bases between. CDR3 length: 16 amino acids. Germline lookup yields CDR1 LGHNA and CDR2 YNFKEQ. Here the CDR3 DNA reads TGTGCCAGCAGCCAAGATACGGGTAGAGGACAGACTGAAGCTTTCTTT. It is translated as CASSQDTGRGQTEAFF.

The chain combines TRBV30 with TRBJ1-6; D call uncertain. In germline, CDR1 is GTSNPN, CDR2 SVGIG (reference sequence). This CDR3 comprises 14 residues. V gave up 3 bases and J gave up 7 bases, with 13 bases separating them. The CDR3 spells CAWRIGLTNSPLHF. The CDR3 bases are TGTGCCTGGAGGATTGGGCTGACAAATTCACCCCTCCACTTT. Combining the CDR3 with reference TRBV30 and TRBJ1-6 gives the whole variable domain SQTIHQWPATLVQPVGSPLSLECTVEGTSNPNLYWYRQAAGRGLQLLFYSVGIGQISSEVPQNLSASRPQDRQFILSSKKLLLSDSGFYLCAWRIGLTNSPLHFGNGTRLTVT.

CDR3: CASSVAGGSEAFF. The CDR3 DNA reads TGTGCCAGCAGCGTAGCCGGGGGAAGTGAAGCTTTCTTT. This chain connects TRBV9 to TRBJ1-1, with D possibly matching TRBD1 (5 bases). The CDR3 totals 13 residues. The germline V and J ends were trimmed by 0 bases and 7 bases, with 10 bases remaining between them. Germline CDR1 is SGDLS and CDR2 is YYNGEE.

The V call is TRBV2, the J call TRBJ2-1; 8 bases line up with TRBD2. This CDR3 is built from 14 residues. V was clipped by 8 bases and J by 8 bases; unmatched bases: 11. In germline, CDR1 is SNHLY, CDR2 FYNNEI. This CDR3 reads CASGNARLAHEQFF. The DNA for the CDR3 is TGTGCCAGCGGAAATGCCCGACTAGCGCATGAGCAGTTCTTC.

The CDR3 DNA follows: TGTGCCAGCAGCGCAGGAGACAGGGGCTACGAGCAGTACTTC. Amino acid sequence: CASSAGDRGYEQYF. The rearrangement joins TRBV7-2 to TRBJ2-7, with 8 nucleotides matching TRBD1. In germline, CDR1 is SGHTA, CDR2 FQGNSA. This CDR3 comprises 14 residues. Germline trimming cut 5 bases from V and 3 bases from J; bases unmatched to any gene: 6.

This clone was observed a handful of times. CDR3 region: CASSGYLVVAGLSSYEQYF. In DNA, the CDR3 is TGTGCCAGCAGTGGTTACCTGGTGGTAGCGGGGCTCAGCTCCTACGAGCAGTACTTC. The chain combines TRBV2 with TRBJ2-7; TRBD2 matches at 8 bases. CDR1 is SNHLY and CDR2 is FYNNEI in the germline V gene. V trimming: 4 bases; J trimming: 0 bases; junction bases outside the gene matches: 17. CDR3 length: 19 amino acids.

The table lists this clone with a few counts. One junction end disagrees with the germline gene, perhaps due to a read error. The chain employs TRBV7-9 and TRBJ2-7, with 9 bases that match TRBD1. Germline V gives CDR1 SEHNR, CDR2 FQNEAQ (reference sequence). The CDR3 contains 12 residues. DNA of the CDR3: TGTTCCAGCAGCGGGACAGGGCAAGAGCAGTACTTC. Translation gives CSSSGTGQEQYF.

There are a few counts of this clone. The genes are TRBV7-3 and TRBJ2-7, with 9 nucleotides matching TRBD2. The CDR3 has 13 amino acids. CDR1 is SGHTA, CDR2 FQGTGA, per germline. V lost 3 bases to trimming and J lost 6 bases; unmatched junction nucleotides: 3. The CDR3 DNA sequence: TGTGCCAGCAGCTTGCGGGGGGGCCGCGAGCAGTACTTC. Encoded protein: CASSLRGGREQYF.